This T cell receptor (beta chain) was obtained from a study of naive and memory T cell subsets. Study observations and caveats: In CD4 and CD8 cells, diversity dropped from naive through EMRA. Over 85% of naive TCR sequences appeared only once, unlike memory subsets.

Concerning this clonotype itself: The target antigen is unknown.

An equimolar mix of two oligonucleotides served as the beta constant-region primer for TRBC1 and TRBC2. Four rounds of PCR amplified the ligated cDNA using nested alpha and beta constant-region primers plus SP2. TCRdb called the UMI-ligation and nested PCR reads again in MiXCR, with one record for every CDR3 protein. The sample shows 81,000 or so distinct CDR3 sequences, about 6.5% of them seen only once. Germline lookup yields CDR1 SGHTA and CDR2 FQGTGA. The CDR3 length is 14 residues. V was pared by 3 bases and J by 5 bases, with 5 bases of the junction left unmatched. The V and J genes are TRBV7-3 and TRBJ2-5, with 8 bases fitting TRBD2. Sample: central memory CD4+ T cells from blood. This clonotype originated in a human donor in good health. Here the CDR3 DNA reads TGTGCCAGCAGCTTTGGCGGGGGGAAGGAGACCCAGTACTTC. The encoded protein is CASSFGGGKETQYF.